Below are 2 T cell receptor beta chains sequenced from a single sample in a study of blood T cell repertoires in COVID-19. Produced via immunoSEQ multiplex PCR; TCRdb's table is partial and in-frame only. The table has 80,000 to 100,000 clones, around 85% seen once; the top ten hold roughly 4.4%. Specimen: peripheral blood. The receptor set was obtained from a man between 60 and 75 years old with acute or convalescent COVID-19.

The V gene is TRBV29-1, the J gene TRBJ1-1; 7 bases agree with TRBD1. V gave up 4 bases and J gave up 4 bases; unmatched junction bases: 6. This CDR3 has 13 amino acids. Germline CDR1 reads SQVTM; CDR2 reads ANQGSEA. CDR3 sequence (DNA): TGCAGCGTTGGCCCAGGGGGGACCACTGAAGCTTTCTTT. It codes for CSVGPGGTTEAFF.

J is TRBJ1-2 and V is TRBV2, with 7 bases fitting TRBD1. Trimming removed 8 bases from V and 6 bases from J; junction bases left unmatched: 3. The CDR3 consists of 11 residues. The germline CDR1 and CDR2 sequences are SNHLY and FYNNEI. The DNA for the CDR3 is TGTGCCAGCCTCAGGGGGAATGGCTACACCTTC. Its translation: CASLRGNGYTF. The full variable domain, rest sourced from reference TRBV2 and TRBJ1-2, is EPEVTQTPSHQVTQMGQEVILRCVPISNHLYFYWYRQILGQKVEFLVSFYNNEISEKSEIFDDQFSVERPDGSNFTLKIRSTKLEDSAMYFCASLRGNGYTFGSGTRLTVV.